This T cell receptor beta chain was obtained from a study of blood T cell repertoires in COVID-19. Study-level information: Whether acute or convalescent, the COVID-19 samples came from the United States, Italy and Spain. Sources were T cells, B-cell-depleted T cells, or PBMCs; the material itself was cDNA or gDNA.

Sequenced by immunoSEQ multiplex PCR; TCRdb stores in-frame clones only, minus some. There are 130,000 or so clones in the sample; roughly 80% occur only once, and roughly 15% lies in the top ten. Trimming shortened V by 0 bases and J by 4 bases, and 17 bases separated the two germline ends. CDR1 SGDLS and CDR2 YYNGEE come from the germline V gene. This CDR3 spans 17 amino acids. This clone occurred once. This chain links TRBV9 with TRBJ1-3; D gene unclear. Sequencing was carried out using peripheral blood. This TCR derives from a man between 45 and 60 years old with acute or convalescent COVID-19. CDR3 DNA: TGTGCCAGCAGCGTAGGAGGGCAGCCAACCACCGGAAACACCATATATTTT. This codes for CASSVGGQPTTGNTIYF.